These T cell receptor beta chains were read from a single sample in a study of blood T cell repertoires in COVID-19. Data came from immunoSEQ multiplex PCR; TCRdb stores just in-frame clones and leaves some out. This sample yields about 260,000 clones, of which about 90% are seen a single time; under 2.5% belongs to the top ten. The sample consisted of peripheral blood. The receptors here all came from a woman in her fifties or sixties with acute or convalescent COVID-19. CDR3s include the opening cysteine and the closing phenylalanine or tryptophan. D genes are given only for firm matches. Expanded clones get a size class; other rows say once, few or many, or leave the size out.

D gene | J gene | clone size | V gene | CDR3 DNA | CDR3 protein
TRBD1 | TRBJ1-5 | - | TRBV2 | TGTGCCAGCAGTTTGCTTGGGACAGCCTTCAATCAGCCCCAGCATTTT | CASSLLGTAFNQPQHF
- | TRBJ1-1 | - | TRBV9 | TGTGCCAGCAGCGTAGCTAGGCAGAACACTGAAGCTTTCTTT | CASSVARQNTEAFF
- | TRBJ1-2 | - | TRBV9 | TGTGCCAGCAGCCTAGAGACGGGGAACTATGGCTACACCTTC | CASSLETGNYGYTF
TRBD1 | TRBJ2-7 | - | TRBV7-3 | TGTGCCAGCAGCAAGGGACAGGGAAACGAGCAGTACTTC | CASSKGQGNEQYF
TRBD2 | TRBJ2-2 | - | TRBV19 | TGTGCCAGTAGTATCGGTCTAGCGGGCACCGGGGAGCTGTTTTTT | CASSIGLAGTGELFF
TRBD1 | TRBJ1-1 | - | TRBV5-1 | TGCGCCAGCAGCGTGATGCCGGGACAGATGAACACTGAAGCTTTCTTT | CASSVMPGQMNTEAFF
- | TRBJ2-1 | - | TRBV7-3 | TGTGCCAGCAGCTTAAGCGCTCAAAACAATGAGCAGTTCTTC | CASSLSAQNNEQFF
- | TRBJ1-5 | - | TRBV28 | TGTGCCAGCAGTTTTATATTGAGGGTCAATCAGCCCCAGCATTTT | CASSFILRVNQPQHF
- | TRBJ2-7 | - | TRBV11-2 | TGTGCCAGCAGCCCCCTCGAGGACAACTCCTACGAGCAGTACTTC | CASSPLEDNSYEQYF
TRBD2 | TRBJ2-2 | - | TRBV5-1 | TGCGCCAGCAGCTTGGCGCTAGCGGGAGGCCGCACCGGGGAGCTGTTTTTT | CASSLALAGGRTGELFF
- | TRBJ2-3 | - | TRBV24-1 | TGTGCCACCAGTGATCTAAAAGTCCAGGGTTGGTCAGATACGCAGTATTTT | CATSDLKVQGWSDTQYF
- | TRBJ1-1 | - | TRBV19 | TGTGCCAGTAGTATCAGCGTCCAGAACACTGAAGCTTTCTTT | CASSISVQNTEAFF
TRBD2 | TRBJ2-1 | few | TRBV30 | TGTGCCTGGAGTGCGGGACTAGCCTCCTACAATGAGCAGTTCTTC | CAWSAGLASYNEQFF
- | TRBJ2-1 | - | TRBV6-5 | TGTGCCAGCAGTTACTCGCAGGGGGGTTACAGTGAGCAGTTCTTC | CASSYSQGGYSEQFF
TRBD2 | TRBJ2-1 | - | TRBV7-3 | TGTGCCAGCAGCTTAATAGCGGGAGTAACCTACAATGAGCAGTTCTTC | CASSLIAGVTYNEQFF
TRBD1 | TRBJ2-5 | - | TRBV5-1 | TGCGCCAGCAGCTTGTCGGGTAGGACAGGGAGGACCGGGGAGACCCAGTACTTC | CASSLSGRTGRTGETQYF
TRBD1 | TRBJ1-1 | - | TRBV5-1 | TGCGCCAGCAGCGGGGGACAGGAGAACACTGAAGCTTTCTTT | CASSGGQENTEAFF
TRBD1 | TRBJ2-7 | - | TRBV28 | TGTGCCAGCAGTCGACAGGGAATCTACGAGCAGTACTTC | CASSRQGIYEQYF
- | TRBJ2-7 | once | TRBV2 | TGTGCCAGCAGTACACTAACCTACGAGCAGTACTTC | CASSTLTYEQYF
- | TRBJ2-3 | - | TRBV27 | TGTGCCAGCAGTCGTTGGGACTTACCAGATACGCAGTATTTT | CASSRWDLPDTQYF
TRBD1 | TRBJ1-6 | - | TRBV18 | TGTGCCAGCTCACAGGGACAGGGGAATTCACCCCTCCACTTT | CASSQGQGNSPLHF
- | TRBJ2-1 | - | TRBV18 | TGTGCCAGCTCACCCTCAGCGGGTTACAATGAGCAGTTCTTC | CASSPSAGYNEQFF
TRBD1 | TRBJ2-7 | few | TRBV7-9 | TGTGCCAGCAGCTTACAGGGGGCAAGCTCCTACGAGCAGTACTTC | CASSLQGASSYEQYF
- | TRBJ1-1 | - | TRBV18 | TGTGCCAGCTCACCCGCTAGGACTGGGAACACTGAAGCTTTCTTT | CASSPARTGNTEAFF
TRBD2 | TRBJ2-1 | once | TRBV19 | TGTGCCAGTAACAAGGCGCGGGGGTACAATGAGCAGTTCTTC | CASNKARGYNEQFF
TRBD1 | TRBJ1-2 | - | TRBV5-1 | TGCGCCAGCAGCGCCTGGACAGGGTTTGAGGCCTATGGCTACACCTTC | CASSAWTGFEAYGYTF
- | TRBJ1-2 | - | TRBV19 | TGTGCCAGTAGTATAGAGTCAGGGGAAGCAGATGGCTACACCTTC | CASSIESGEADGYTF
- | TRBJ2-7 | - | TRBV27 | TGTGCCAGCAGTTTACCCCCCCTAAATAGAATCCACGAGCAGTACTTC | CASSLPPLNRIHEQYF
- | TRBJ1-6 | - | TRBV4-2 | TGTGCCAGCAGCCAAGATCGTTCCGGCTCCTATAATTCACCCCTCCACTTT | CASSQDRSGSYNSPLHF
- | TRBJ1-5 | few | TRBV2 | TGTGCCAGCAGTGACAGGCAGGGAGGGAGTCAGCCCCAGCATTTT | CASSDRQGGSQPQHF
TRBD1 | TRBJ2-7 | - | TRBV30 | TGTGCCTGGAACTCTCGGGACAGCTACTACGAGCAGTACTTC | CAWNSRDSYYEQYF
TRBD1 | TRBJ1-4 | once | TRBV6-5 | TGTGCCAGCAGCGACGCGGGCAGGGGGAGTCGAAAACTGTTTTTT | CASSDAGRGSRKLFF
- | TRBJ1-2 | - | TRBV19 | TGTGCCAGTAGTATAGACAGGGTGAATGGCTACACCTTC | CASSIDRVNGYTF
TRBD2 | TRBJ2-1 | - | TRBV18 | TGTGCCAGCTCACCCCCGACTAGCGCGAGCTCCTACAATGAGCAGTTCTTC | CASSPPTSASSYNEQFF
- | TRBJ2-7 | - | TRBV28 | TGTGCCAGCACGATGGGAATCGGGAGCTCCTACGAGCAGTACTTC | CASTMGIGSSYEQYF
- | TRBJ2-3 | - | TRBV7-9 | TGTGCCAGCAGCTTAGGGCTGCTCACAGATACGCAGTATTTT | CASSLGLLTDTQYF
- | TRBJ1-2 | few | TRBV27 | TGTGCCAGCAGCCTGAGCGGGGGGCGCCGGGGCTACACCTTC | CASSLSGGRRGYTF
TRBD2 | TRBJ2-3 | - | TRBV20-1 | TGCAGTGCTAGTGCTGGCGGGAGTGCATCAGATACGCAGTATTTT | CSASAGGSASDTQYF
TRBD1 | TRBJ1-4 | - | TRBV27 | TGTGCCAGCAGCTACAGGGGGTCTAATGAAAAACTGTTTTTT | CASSYRGSNEKLFF
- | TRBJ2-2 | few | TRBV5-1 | TGCGCCAGCAGTCGGGGAGGTCCCACCGGGGAGCTGTTTTTT | CASSRGGPTGELFF
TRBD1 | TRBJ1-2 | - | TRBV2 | TGTGCCAGCAGCCCCGAACAGGGGGGCTATGGCTACACCTTC | CASSPEQGGYGYTF